This TCR beta chain was sequenced in a study of control samples from healthy donors and cancer patients. TCRdb keeps only in-frame clones here, not all; method: immunoSEQ multiplex PCR. The table records tens of thousands of clones, under 95% of them present only once. This sequence was found in a woman aged 40 to 50 with head and neck cancer. Sequences were obtained from PBMCs.

CDR3 DNA sequence: TGTGCCAGCAGCTCACCGGGGTCTGGAAACACCATATATTTT. Amino acid sequence: CASSSPGSGNTIYF. The chain has TRBV7-9 and TRBJ1-3; D remains ambiguous. The germline CDR1 and CDR2 sequences are SEHNR and FQNEAQ (reference sequence). Trimming shortened V by 4 bases and J by 1 base, and 8 bases separated the two germline ends. The CDR3 length is 14 residues. The full variable domain, completed using reference TRBV7-9 and TRBJ1-3, is DTGVSQNPRHKITKRGQNVTFRCDPISEHNRLYWYRQTLGQGPEFLTYFQNEAQLEKSRLLSDRFSAERPKGSFSTLEIQRTEQGDSAMYLCASSSPGSGNTIYFGEGSWLTVV.